These T cell receptor beta chains were read from a single sample in a study of CD8 T cells in Susac syndrome. TCRdb redid the calling of the immunoSEQ multiplex PCR reads with MiXCR, one entry per CDR3 protein. The sample holds tens of thousands of distinct CDR3 sequences, roughly 95% seen once. The sequenced material came from CD8+ T cells from PBMCs. The receptors come from a human donor with Susac syndrome. Both conserved end residues are part of each CDR3. A D gene is named only where the DNA matches it firmly.

D	V	J	CDR3	DNA
TRBD1	TRBV28	TRBJ1-1	CASSFQGATEAFF	TGTGCCAGCAGTTTCCAGGGGGCCACTGAAGCTTTCTTT
TRBD1	TRBV29-1	TRBJ1-5	CSVPGQGTQPQHF	TGCAGCGTTCCCGGACAGGGAACTCAGCCCCAGCATTTT
NA	TRBV29-1	TRBJ2-2	CSVVPGQSNTGELFF	TGCAGCGTCGTCCCTGGACAGAGTAACACCGGGGAGCTGTTTTTT
NA	TRBV6-5	TRBJ2-3	CASSYSYRVPGTDTQYF	TGTGCCAGCAGTTACTCCTACAGGGTCCCGGGCACAGATACGCAGTATTTT
NA	TRBV21-1	TRBJ1-1	CASSKQVVATEAFF	TGTGCCAGCAGCAAACAGGTGGTGGCCACTGAAGCTTTCTTT
TRBD2	TRBV2	TRBJ2-5	CASLTSGQETQYF	TGTGCCAGCCTAACTAGCGGCCAAGAGACCCAGTACTTC
NA	TRBV7-9	TRBJ2-1	CASSLGVPRPLNEQFF	TGTGCCAGCAGCTTAGGGGTTCCGAGACCTCTTAATGAGCAGTTCTTC
TRBD1	TRBV25-1	TRBJ2-7	CASSGPGQVSSYEQYF	TGTGCCAGCAGTGGACCGGGACAGGTGAGCTCCTACGAGCAGTACTTC
TRBD1	TRBV19	TRBJ2-2	CASRDRDVVGELFF	TGTGCCAGTAGGGACAGGGATGTAGTCGGGGAGCTGTTTTTT
NA	TRBV7-8	TRBJ1-5	CASSLGWDTGSNQPQHF	TGTGCCAGCAGCCTAGGGTGGGACACGGGAAGCAATCAGCCCCAGCATTTT
NA	TRBV6-5	TRBJ2-3	CASSYGGGADTQYF	TGTGCCAGCAGTTACGGAGGGGGAGCAGATACGCAGTATTTT
TRBD2	TRBV6-6	TRBJ2-3	CASSYSAGGLWYF	TGTGCCAGCAGTTACTCGGCGGGGGGGCTATGGTATTTT
TRBD1	TRBV2	TRBJ1-5	CASSRGQGYQPQHF	TGTGCCAGCAGTCGCGGACAGGGGTATCAGCCCCAGCATTTT
TRBD1	TRBV7-9	TRBJ2-5	CASSQGTAIQETQYF	TGTGCCAGCAGCCAGGGGACAGCTATCCAAGAGACCCAGTACTTC
NA	TRBV4-3	TRBJ1-4	CASSRIRGPNEKLFF	TGCGCCAGCAGCCGAATTCGGGGGCCTAATGAAAAACTGTTTTTT
NA	TRBV11-2	TRBJ2-5	CASSFGETQYF	TGTGCCAGCAGCTTTGGAGAGACCCAGTACTTC
NA	TRBV7-9	TRBJ2-5	CASSRDLQETQYF	TGTGCCAGCAGTCGGGATCTACAAGAGACCCAGTACTTC
NA	TRBV7-9	TRBJ1-2	CASSPDVLEDGYTF	TGTGCCAGCAGCCCGGATGTTCTCGAGGATGGCTACACCTTC
NA	TRBV2	TRBJ2-3	CASSPPRVNTDTQYF	TGTGCCAGCAGTCCTCCAAGGGTTAACACAGATACGCAGTATTTT
NA	TRBV25-1	TRBJ1-3	CASSDSTGSRNTIYF	TGTGCCAGCAGTGATAGCACAGGGTCGCGCAACACCATATATTTT
TRBD1	TRBV28	TRBJ1-3	CASLKTGQGSSGSGNTIYF	TGTGCCAGCCTCAAAACGGGACAGGGCTCGTCGGGCTCTGGAAACACCATATATTTT
TRBD1	TRBV10-3	TRBJ1-1	CAISESGTANTEAFF	TGTGCCATCAGTGAGTCGGGGACAGCGAACACTGAAGCTTTCTTT
NA	TRBV5-1	TRBJ2-2	CASAEDTGELFF	TGCGCCAGCGCCGAGGACACCGGGGAGCTGTTTTTT
NA	TRBV7-9	TRBJ1-2	CASSLGGANYGYTF	TGTGCCAGCAGCCTTGGGGGGGCTAACTATGGCTACACCTTC